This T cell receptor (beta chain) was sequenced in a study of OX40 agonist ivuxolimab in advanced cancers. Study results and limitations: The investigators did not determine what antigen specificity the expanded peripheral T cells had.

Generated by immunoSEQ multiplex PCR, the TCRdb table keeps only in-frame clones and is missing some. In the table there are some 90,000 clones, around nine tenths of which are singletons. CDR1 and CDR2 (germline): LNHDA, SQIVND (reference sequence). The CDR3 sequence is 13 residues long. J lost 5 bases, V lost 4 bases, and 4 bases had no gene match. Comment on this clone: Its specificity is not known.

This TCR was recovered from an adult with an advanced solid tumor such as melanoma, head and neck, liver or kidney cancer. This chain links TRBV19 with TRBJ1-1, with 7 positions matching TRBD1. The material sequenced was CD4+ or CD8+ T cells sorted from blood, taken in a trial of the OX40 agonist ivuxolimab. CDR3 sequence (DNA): TGTGCCAGTAGTACCGCGACAGGGACTGAAGCTTTCTTT. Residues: CASSTATGTEAFF.